Below are 9 T cell receptor beta chains sequenced from a single sample in a study of cytomegalovirus exposure and HLA in healthy donors. The PCR had 60 Vbeta and 13 Jbeta primers. Clones were sequenced by immunoSEQ multiplex PCR, and TCRdb holds only the in-frame ones, with some missing. The table for this sample gives 95,000 to 150,000 clones. The material sequenced was PBMCs. These receptors all stem from a man between 18 and 29 years old in good health and CMV-seronegative.

The rearrangement uses TRBV6-5 and TRBJ1-2; D possibly corresponds to TRBD1 (6 bases). CDR3 length: 13 amino acids. The V gene lost 8 bases and the J gene lost 2 bases, with 12 bases spanning the gap. Germline V gene lookup returns CDR1 MNHEY and CDR2 SVGAGI. CDR3 residues: CASQGRINYGYTF. The DNA for the CDR3 is TGTGCCAGCCAGGGGCGGATCAACTATGGCTACACCTTC.

The chain uses TRBV7-2 and TRBJ2-5, with D unclear. Trimming pared 5 bases from V and 2 bases from J, leaving 24 bases between. Germline CDR1 is SGHTA and CDR2 is FQGNSA. The CDR3 runs to 18 residues. CDR3 coding DNA: TGTGCCAGCAGCCCCCCCTTACCGGAGCGAGGTGGACAAGAGACCCAGTACTTC. Amino acids: CASSPPLPERGGQETQYF.

This chain uses TRBV7-9 with TRBJ2-6, with D possibly TRBD1 on 6 matching bases. Trimming took 3 bases from V and 0 from J, leaving 9 bases between them. Germline CDR1 reads SEHNR; CDR2 reads FQNEAQ (reference sequence). The CDR3 extends over 16 amino acids. The CDR3 is CASSFRGGSGANVLTF. The CDR3 DNA sequence: TGTGCCAGCAGCTTCCGAGGGGGCTCTGGGGCCAACGTCCTGACTTTC.

The chain carries TRBV2 and TRBJ1-6; the match to TRBD1 covers 9 bases. V was pared by 6 bases and J by 10 bases, with 10 bases of the junction left unmatched. The CDR3 covers 15 residues. Germline assignment: CDR1 SNHLY and CDR2 FYNNEI. In nucleotides, the CDR3 is TGTGCCAGCAGGGCGGACAGGGGCAAAGAATCACCCCTCCACTTT. Protein: CASRADRGKESPLHF. Drawing the rest from reference TRBV2 and TRBJ1-6, the complete variable domain is EPEVTQTPSHQVTQMGQEVILRCVPISNHLYFYWYRQILGQKVEFLVSFYNNEISEKSEIFDDQFSVERPDGSNFTLKIRSTKLEDSAMYFCASRADRGKESPLHFGNGTRLTVT.

Details on this clone: The junction differs from germline at one of its ends, possibly a read error. V gene TRBV27 combines with J gene TRBJ1-1; perhaps TRBD1 as D (6 bases). The CDR3 is made up of 15 amino acids. CDR1 is MNHEY, CDR2 SMNVEV, per germline (reference sequence). The CDR3 bases are TGTGCCAGCAGTTTATCCCGAGGGGGGGCCACTGAAACTTTCTTT. It is translated as CASSLSRGGATETFF.

The CDR3 here is CASSPGQGYYEQYF. In DNA, the CDR3 is TGTGCCAGCAGCCCGGGACAGGGCTATTACGAGCAGTACTTC. This chain connects TRBV5-4 to TRBJ2-7; 9 positions match TRBD1. Germline V gene sequence: CDR1 SGHNT, CDR2 YYREEE (reference sequence). Trimming at V came to 4 bases and at J to 4 bases, leaving 6 bases not matched to a gene. This CDR3 is built from 14 residues.

The genes are TRBV15 and TRBJ2-7, with 8 bases lining up with TRBD2. V trimming: 5 bases; J trimming: 0 bases; junction bases outside the gene matches: 0. Looked up from germline, CDR1 is LNHNV and CDR2 is YYDKDF (reference sequence). The CDR3 spans 13 residues. The DNA for the CDR3 is TGTGCCACCAGCCGGGGGGGCTCCTACGAGCAGTACTTC. It codes for CATSRGGSYEQYF.

The chain employs TRBV10-3 and TRBJ2-3, with 9 bases fitting TRBD1. The germline gives CDR1 ENHRY, CDR2 SYGVKD. The length of the CDR3 is 16 residues. With 2 bases clipped from V and 4 bases from J, the junction kept 7 bases outside the gene matches. CDR3 loop: CAISEPGQGYADTQYF. The CDR3 DNA follows: TGTGCCATCAGTGAGCCGGGACAGGGTTACGCAGATACGCAGTATTTT.

V is TRBV5-6 and J is TRBJ2-1; D gene uncertain. The CDR3 has 14 amino acids. V was clipped by 4 bases and J by 5 bases, with 13 bases between them. The germline V gene encodes CDR1 SGHDT and CDR2 YYEEEE. The DNA of the CDR3 is TGTGCCAGCAGCGCGGTCCCGATTAACAATGAGCAGTTCTTC. Amino acid sequence: CASSAVPINNEQFF. The full variable domain, completed using reference TRBV5-6 and TRBJ2-1, is DAGVTQSPTHLIKTRGQQVTLRCSPKSGHDTVSWYQQALGQGPQFIFQYYEEEERQRGNFPDRFSGHQFPNYSSELNVNALLLGDSALYLCASSAVPINNEQFFGPGTRLTVL.